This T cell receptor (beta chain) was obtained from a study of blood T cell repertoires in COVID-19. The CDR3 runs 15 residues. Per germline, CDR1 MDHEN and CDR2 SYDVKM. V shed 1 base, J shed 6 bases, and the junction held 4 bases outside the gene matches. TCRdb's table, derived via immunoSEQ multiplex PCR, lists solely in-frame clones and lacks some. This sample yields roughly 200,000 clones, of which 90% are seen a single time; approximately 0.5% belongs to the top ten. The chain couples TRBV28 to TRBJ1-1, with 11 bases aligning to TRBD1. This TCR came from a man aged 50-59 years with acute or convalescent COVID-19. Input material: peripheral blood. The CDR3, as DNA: TGTGCCAGCAGTTTATCGCGGACAGGGGGCTCTGAAGCTTTCTTT. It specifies CASSLSRTGGSEAFF.